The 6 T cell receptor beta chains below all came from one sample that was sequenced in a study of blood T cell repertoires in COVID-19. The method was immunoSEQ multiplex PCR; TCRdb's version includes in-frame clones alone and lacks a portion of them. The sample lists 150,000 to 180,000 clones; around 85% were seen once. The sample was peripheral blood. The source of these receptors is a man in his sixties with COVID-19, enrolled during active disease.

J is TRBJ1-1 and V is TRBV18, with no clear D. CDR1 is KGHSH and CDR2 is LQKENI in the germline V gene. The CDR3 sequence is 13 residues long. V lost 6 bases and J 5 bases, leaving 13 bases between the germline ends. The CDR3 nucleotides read TGTGCCAGCTCGCTCTATAGAGGTACTGAAGCTTTCTTT. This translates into CASSLYRGTEAFF.

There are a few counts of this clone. The CDR3 DNA reads TGTGCCAGCAGTTACTCGCGACTAGACACAGATACGCAGTATTTT. This gives the protein CASSYSRLDTDTQYF. The gene calls are TRBV6-2 or TRBV6-3 and TRBJ2-3, with D tentatively TRBD2 (6 bases). Germline-derived CDR1 and CDR2 are MNHEY and SVGEGT. Trimming took 0 bases from V and 2 from J, leaving 9 bases between them. CDR3 length: 15 residues.

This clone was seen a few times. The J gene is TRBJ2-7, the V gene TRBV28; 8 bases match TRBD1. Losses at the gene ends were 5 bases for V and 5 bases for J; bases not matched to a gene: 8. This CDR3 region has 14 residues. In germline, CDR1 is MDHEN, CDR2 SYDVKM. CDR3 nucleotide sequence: TGTGCCAGCAGTAACGCGGACAGGGCCCACGAGCAGTACTTC. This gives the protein CASSNADRAHEQYF.

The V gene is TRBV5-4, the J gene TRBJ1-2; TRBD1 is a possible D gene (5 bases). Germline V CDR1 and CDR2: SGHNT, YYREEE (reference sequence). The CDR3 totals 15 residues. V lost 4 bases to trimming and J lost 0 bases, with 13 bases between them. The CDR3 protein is CASSSGGTANYGYTF. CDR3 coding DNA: TGTGCCAGCAGCAGCGGGGGGACTGCTAACTATGGCTACACCTTC.

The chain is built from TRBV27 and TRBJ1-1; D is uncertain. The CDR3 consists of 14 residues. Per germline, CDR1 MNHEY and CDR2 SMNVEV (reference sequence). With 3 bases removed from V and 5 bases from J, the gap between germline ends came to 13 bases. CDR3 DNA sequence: TGTGCCAGCAGTTTCCTAGAGGCGCGGACTGAAGCTTTCTTT. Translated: CASSFLEARTEAFF.

The CDR3: CATSDPTENYEQYF. For the CDR3, the DNA is TGTGCCACCAGTGACCCGACAGAGAACTACGAGCAGTACTTC. The rearrangement links TRBV24-1 to TRBJ2-7; D perhaps matches TRBD1 (5 bases). CDR1 KGHDR and CDR2 SFDVKD come from the germline V gene. The CDR3 covers 14 residues. The ends were cut back, 4 bases at V and 3 bases at J, with 12 bases in the middle.